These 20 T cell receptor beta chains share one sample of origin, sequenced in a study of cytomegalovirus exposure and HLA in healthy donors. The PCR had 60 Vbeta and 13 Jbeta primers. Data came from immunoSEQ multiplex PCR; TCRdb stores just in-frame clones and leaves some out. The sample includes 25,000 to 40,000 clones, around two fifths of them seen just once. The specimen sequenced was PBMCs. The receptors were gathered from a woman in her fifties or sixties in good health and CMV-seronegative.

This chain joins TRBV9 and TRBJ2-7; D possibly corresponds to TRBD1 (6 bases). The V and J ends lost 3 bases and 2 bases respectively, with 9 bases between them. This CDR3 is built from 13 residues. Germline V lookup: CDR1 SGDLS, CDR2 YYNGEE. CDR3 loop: CASSEGQAYEQYF. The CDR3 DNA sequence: TGTGCCAGCAGCGAGGGACAAGCCTACGAGCAGTACTTC.

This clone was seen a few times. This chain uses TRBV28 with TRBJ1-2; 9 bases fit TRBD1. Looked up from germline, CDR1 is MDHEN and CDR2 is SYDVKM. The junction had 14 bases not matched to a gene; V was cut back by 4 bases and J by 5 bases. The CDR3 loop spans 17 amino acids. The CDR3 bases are TGTGCCAGCAGTTCCCCGGGACAGGGAGAGAGTGGATATGGCTACACCTTC. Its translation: CASSSPGQGESGYGYTF.

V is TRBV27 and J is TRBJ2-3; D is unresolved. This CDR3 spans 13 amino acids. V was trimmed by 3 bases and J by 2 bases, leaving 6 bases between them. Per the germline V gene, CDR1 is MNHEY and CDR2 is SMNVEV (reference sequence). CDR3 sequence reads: CASSFQFTDTQYF. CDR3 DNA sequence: TGTGCCAGCAGTTTCCAGTTCACAGATACGCAGTATTTT.

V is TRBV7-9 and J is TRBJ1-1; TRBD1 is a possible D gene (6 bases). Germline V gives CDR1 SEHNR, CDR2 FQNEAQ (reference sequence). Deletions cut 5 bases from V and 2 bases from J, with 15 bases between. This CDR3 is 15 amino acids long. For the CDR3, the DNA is TGTGCCAGCAGCAGACTCTACAGGGATAACACTGAAGCTTTCTTT. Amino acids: CASSRLYRDNTEAFF.

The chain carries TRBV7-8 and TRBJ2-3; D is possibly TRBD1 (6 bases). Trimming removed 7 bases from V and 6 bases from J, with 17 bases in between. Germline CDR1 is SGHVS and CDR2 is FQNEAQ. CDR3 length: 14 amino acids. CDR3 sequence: CASTPSPDRDTQYF. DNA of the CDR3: TGTGCCAGCACCCCTTCCCCCGACAGGGATACGCAGTATTTT.

The CDR3 loop reads CASSGRDRGQGELFF. The CDR3, as DNA: TGTGCCAGCAGCGGTCGGGACAGGGGTCAGGGGGAGCTGTTTTTT. This sequence joins TRBV21-1 and TRBJ2-2; the table assigns TRBD1, which was not confirmed against the DNA. TRBV21-1 is termed a pseudogene. The CDR3 totals 15 residues.

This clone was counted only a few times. The CDR3 nucleotides read TGTGCCAGCAGCCGTAGCGGGAGGATTTACGAGCAGTACTTC. Protein product: CASSRSGRIYEQYF. V usage is TRBV7-2 and J usage is TRBJ2-7, with 10 nucleotides matching TRBD2. V shed 5 bases and J 4 bases; nucleotides not matched to a gene: 5. The CDR3 is 14 amino acids. The germline CDR1 and CDR2 sequences are SGHTA and FQGNSA.

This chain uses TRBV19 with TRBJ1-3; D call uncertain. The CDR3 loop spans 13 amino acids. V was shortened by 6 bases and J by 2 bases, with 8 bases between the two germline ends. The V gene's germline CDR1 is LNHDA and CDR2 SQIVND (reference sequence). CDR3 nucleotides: TGTGCCAGTAGCGGAGTCACTGGAAACACCATATATTTT. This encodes CASSGVTGNTIYF. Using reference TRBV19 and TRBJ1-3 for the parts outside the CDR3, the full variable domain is DGGITQSPKYLFRKEGQNVTLSCEQNLNHDAMYWYRQDPGQGLRLIYYSQIVNDFQKGDIAEGYSVSREKKESFPLTVTSAQKNPTAFYLCASSGVTGNTIYFGEGSWLTVV.

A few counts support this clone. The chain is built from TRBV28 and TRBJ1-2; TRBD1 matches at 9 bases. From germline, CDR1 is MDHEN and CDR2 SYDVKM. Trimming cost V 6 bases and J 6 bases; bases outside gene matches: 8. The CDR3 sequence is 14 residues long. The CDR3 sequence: CASSSTGGTDGYTF. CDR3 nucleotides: TGTGCCAGCAGCTCTACAGGGGGCACGGATGGCTACACCTTC.

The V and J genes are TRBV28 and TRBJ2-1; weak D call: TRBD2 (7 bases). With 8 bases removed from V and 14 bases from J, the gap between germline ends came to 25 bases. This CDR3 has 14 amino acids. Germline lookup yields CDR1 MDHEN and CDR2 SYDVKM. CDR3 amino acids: CASSVGGARNEKFF. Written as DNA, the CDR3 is TGTGCCAGCTCCGTGGGGGGGGCGCGAAACGAGAAGTTCTTC.

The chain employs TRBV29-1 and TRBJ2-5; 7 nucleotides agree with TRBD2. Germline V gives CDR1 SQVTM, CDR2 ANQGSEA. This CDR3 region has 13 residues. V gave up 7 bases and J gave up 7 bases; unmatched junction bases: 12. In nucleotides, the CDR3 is TGCAGCGGGGGAGAGACTAGCCGGGGGACCCAGTACTTC. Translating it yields CSGGETSRGTQYF.

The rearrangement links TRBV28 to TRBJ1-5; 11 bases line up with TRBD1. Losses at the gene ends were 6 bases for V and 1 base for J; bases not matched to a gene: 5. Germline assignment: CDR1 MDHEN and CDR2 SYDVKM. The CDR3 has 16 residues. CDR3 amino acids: CASSPGDRGSNQPQHF. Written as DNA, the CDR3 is TGTGCCAGCAGCCCAGGGGACAGGGGGAGCAATCAGCCCCAGCATTTT.

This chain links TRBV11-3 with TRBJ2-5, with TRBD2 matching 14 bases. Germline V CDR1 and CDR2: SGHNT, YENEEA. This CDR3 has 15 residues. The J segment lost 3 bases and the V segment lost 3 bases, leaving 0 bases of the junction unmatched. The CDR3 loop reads CASSLGLAGEETQYF. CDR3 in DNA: TGTGCCAGCAGCTTGGGACTAGCGGGGGAAGAGACCCAGTACTTC.

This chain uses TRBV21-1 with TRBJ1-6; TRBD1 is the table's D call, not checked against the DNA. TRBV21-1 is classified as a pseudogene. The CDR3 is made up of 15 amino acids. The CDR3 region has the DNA TGTGCCAGCAGCACCCACAGGGAATATAATTCACCCCTCCACTTT. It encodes CASSTHREYNSPLHF.

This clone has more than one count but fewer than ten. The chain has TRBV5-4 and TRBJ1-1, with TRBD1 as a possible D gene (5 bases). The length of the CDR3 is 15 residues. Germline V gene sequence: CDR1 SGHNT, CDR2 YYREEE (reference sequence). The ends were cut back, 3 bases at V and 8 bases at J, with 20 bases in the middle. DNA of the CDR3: TGTGCCAGCAGCTCCCCCATACCGGGGGAGCTGGAAGCTTTCTTT. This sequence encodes CASSSPIPGELEAFF.

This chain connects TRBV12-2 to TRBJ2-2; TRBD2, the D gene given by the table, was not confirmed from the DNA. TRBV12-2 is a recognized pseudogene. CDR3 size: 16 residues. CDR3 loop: CASRLAFFARGGELFF. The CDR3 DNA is TGTGCAAGTCGCTTAGCGTTTTTTGCCCGGGGCGGGGAGCTGTTTTTT.

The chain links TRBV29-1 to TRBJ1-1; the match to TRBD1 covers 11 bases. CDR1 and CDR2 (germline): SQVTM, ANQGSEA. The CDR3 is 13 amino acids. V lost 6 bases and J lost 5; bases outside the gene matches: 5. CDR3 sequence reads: CSVGDRGGTEAFF. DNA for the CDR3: TGCAGCGTGGGGGACAGGGGGGGGACTGAAGCTTTCTTT.

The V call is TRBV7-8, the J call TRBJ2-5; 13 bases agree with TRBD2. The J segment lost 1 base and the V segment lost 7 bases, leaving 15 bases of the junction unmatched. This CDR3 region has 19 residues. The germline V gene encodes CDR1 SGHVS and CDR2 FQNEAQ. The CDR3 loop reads CASTLRGTSGTRIQETQYF. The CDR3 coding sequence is TGTGCCAGCACCCTACGAGGGACTAGCGGGACCCGTATCCAAGAGACCCAGTACTTC. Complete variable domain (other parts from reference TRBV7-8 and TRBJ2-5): GAGVSQSPRYKVAKRGQDVALRCDPISGHVSLFWYQQALGQGPEFLTYFQNEAQLDKSGLPSDRFFAERPEGSVSTLKIQRTQQEDSAVYLCASTLRGTSGTRIQETQYFGPGTRLLVL.

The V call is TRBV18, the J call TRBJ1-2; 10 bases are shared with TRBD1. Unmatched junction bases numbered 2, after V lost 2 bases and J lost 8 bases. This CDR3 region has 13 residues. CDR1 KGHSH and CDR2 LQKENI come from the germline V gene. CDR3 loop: CASSPDRGRGYTF. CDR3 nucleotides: TGTGCCAGCTCACCAGACAGGGGGCGAGGCTACACCTTC.

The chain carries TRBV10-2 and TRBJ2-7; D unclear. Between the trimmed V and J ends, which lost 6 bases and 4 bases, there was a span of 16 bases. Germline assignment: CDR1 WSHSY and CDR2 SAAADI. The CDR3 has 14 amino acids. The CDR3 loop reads CASSKQKAAYEQYF. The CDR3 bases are TGCGCCAGCAGCAAGCAGAAGGCGGCATACGAGCAGTACTTC.